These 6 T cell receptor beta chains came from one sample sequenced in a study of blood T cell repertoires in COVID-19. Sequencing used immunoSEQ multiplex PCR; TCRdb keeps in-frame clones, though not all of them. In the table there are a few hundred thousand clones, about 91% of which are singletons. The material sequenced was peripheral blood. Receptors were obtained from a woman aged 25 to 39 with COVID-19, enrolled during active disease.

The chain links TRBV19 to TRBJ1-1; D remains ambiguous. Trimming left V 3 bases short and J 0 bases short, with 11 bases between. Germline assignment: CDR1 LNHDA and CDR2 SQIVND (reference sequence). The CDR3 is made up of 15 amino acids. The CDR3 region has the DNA TGTGCCAGTAGTATGGTTAACCGCGTGAACACTGAAGCTTTCTTT. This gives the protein CASSMVNRVNTEAFF.

In DNA, the CDR3 is TGTGCCAGCAGCGACTCGGGACAGGGCTACACCGGGGAGCTGTTTTTT. Residues: CASSDSGQGYTGELFF. This sequence joins TRBV5-6 and TRBJ2-2; 9 bases align to TRBD1. Trimming at V came to 4 bases and at J to 3 bases, leaving 7 bases not matched to a gene. The CDR3 covers 16 residues. Germline-derived CDR1 and CDR2 are SGHDT and YYEEEE.

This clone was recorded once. The CDR3 sequence: CAISDKRRRGGYEQYV. The DNA for the CDR3 is TGTGCCATCAGTGATAAGAGGCGGAGAGGGGGCTACGAGCAGTACGTC. This sequence joins TRBV10-3 and TRBJ2-7, with a possible D match to TRBD1 (6 bases). From germline, CDR1 is ENHRY and CDR2 SYGVKD. Trimming pared 3 bases from V and 3 bases from J, leaving 18 bases between. The CDR3 has 16 residues.

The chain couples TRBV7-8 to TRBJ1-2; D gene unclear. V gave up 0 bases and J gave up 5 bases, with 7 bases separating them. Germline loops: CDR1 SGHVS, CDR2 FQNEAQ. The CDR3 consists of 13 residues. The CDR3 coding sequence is TGTGCCAGCAGCTTAGCGTACAGTTATGGCTACACCTTC. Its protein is CASSLAYSYGYTF.

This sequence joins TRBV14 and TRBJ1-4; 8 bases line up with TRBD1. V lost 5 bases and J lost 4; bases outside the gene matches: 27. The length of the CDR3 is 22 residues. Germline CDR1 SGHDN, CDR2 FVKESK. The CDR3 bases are TGTGCCAGCAGCGTAGGGACAGGTCCTTTTGTTAATGTAAGTTCCCGTAATGAAAAACTGTTTTTT. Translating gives CASSVGTGPFVNVSSRNEKLFF.

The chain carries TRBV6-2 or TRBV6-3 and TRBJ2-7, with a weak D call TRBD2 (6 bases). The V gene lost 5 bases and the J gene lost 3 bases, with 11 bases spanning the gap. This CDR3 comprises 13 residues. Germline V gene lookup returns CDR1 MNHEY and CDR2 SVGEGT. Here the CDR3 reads CASSPTSLYEQYF. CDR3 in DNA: TGTGCCAGCAGTCCGACTAGTCTCTACGAGCAGTACTTC.